This entry lists 29 T cell receptor beta chains sequenced from one sample in a study of vaccination and CD4 T cells after COVID-19. Treatment defined: roughly ten-day PBMC culture with coronavirus spike peptide pools or control peptides (ViraFEST assay). Scientists ran DNA taken from cultured CD4+ T cells through the Oncomine TCR Beta short-read assay for sequencing. TCRdb analysed the PCR reads with MiXCR anew, one entry per CDR3 protein. The sample carries tens of thousands of distinct CDR3 sequences, under 70% recorded once. Their cognate antigens are unknown. The sequenced sample was CD4+ T cells from blood, cultured in vitro. These receptors were collected from a human donor who had recovered from COVID-19.

The genes are TRBV7-9 and TRBJ2-1; D is possibly TRBD2 (6 bases). Trimming pared 2 bases from V and 4 bases from J, leaving 9 bases between. The CDR3 loop spans 14 amino acids. In germline, CDR1 is SEHNR, CDR2 FQNEAQ (reference sequence). CDR3 protein: CASSLLASYNEQFF. The CDR3 nucleotides are TGTGCCAGCAGCTTACTAGCGAGTTACAATGAGCAGTTCTTC. The variable domain in full, completed from reference TRBV7-9 and TRBJ2-1, reads DTGVSQNPRHKITKRGQNVTFRCDPISEHNRLYWYRQTLGQGPEFLTYFQNEAQLEKSRLLSDRFSAERPKGSFSTLEIQRTEQGDSAMYLCASSLLASYNEQFFGPGTRLTVL.

This clonotype was detected only a few times. The chain employs TRBV20-1 and TRBJ1-2; D unresolved. V lost 0 bases, J lost 3 bases, and 11 bases lay in between. The CDR3 length is 14 residues. Germline values: CDR1 DFQATT, CDR2 SNEGSKA (reference sequence). The CDR3 is CSARDRAAHYGYTF. The CDR3 DNA reads TGCAGTGCTAGAGATCGGGCAGCCCACTATGGCTACACCTTC.

This chain joins TRBV18 and TRBJ2-1; 14 nucleotides line up with TRBD2. Germline V gene lookup returns CDR1 KGHSH and CDR2 LQKENI. The V and J ends lost 0 bases and 4 bases, in that order; junction bases with no gene match: 8. CDR3 length: 19 amino acids. In DNA, the CDR3 is TGTGCCAGCTCACCACCGGGGACTAGCGGGAGTAATATATACAATGAGCAGTTCTTC. This sequence encodes CASSPPGTSGSNIYNEQFF.

This clonotype was seen only a few times. V usage is TRBV20-1 and J usage is TRBJ2-3; possibly TRBD1 or TRBD2 for D (5 bases each). Germline loops: CDR1 DFQATT, CDR2 SNEGSKA (reference sequence). This CDR3 comprises 14 residues. DNA for the CDR3: TGCAGCGTAAGGGACGGAACTAGCACAGATACGCAGTATTTT. It yields the protein CSVRDGTSTDTQYF.

The CDR3 here is CASSKIWAGEDIQYF. CDR3 coding DNA: TGTGCCAGCAGCAAGATCTGGGCGGGAGAGGACATTCAGTACTTC. J is TRBJ2-4 and V is TRBV11-3; 7 nucleotides agree with TRBD2. V was pared by 5 bases and J by 8 bases, with 12 bases of the junction left unmatched. Per germline, CDR1 SGHNT and CDR2 YENEEA. The CDR3 totals 15 residues.

This clonotype turned up a few times. The chain carries TRBV6-1 and TRBJ2-7; 9 nucleotides line up with TRBD1. CDR1 and CDR2 from the germline V gene are MNHNS and SASEGT. The CDR3 has 14 amino acids. V was pared by 8 bases and J by 3 bases, with 8 bases of the junction left unmatched. DNA for the CDR3: TGTGCCAGCGTGGTTGGGACAGGGAGCTACGAGCAGTACTTC. Translated: CASVVGTGSYEQYF.

The J gene is TRBJ1-5, the V gene TRBV6-5; TRBD1 matches 7 bases. Germline loops: CDR1 MNHEY, CDR2 SVGAGI. The junction had 7 bases not matched to a gene; V was cut back by 0 bases and J by 2 bases. The CDR3 loop spans 17 amino acids. The CDR3 sequence: CASSYSGGTVGNQPQHF. The CDR3 bases are TGTGCCAGCAGTTACTCGGGAGGGACAGTTGGCAATCAGCCCCAGCATTTT.

The chain employs TRBV6-2 or TRBV6-3 and TRBJ2-7; D might be TRBD1 or TRBD2, each matching 5 bases. Trimming removed 2 bases at V and 6 bases at J, with 17 bases between. This CDR3 contains 15 residues. Germline V lookup: CDR1 MNHEY, CDR2 SVGEGT. The chain's CDR3 is CASSYLQGEYGEQYF. The CDR3, as DNA: TGTGCCAGCAGTTACCTCCAGGGAGAGTACGGCGAGCAGTACTTC.

The rearrangement joins TRBV7-3 to TRBJ2-3, with TRBD2 matching 7 bases. CDR3 length equals 14 residues. The germline CDR1 and CDR2 sequences are SGHTA and FQGTGA. Trimming at V came to 1 base and at J to 6 bases, leaving 4 bases not matched to a gene. The CDR3 region is CASSLSGSRDTQYF. In DNA form, the CDR3 reads TGTGCCAGCAGCTTAAGCGGGAGTCGGGATACGCAGTATTTT.

This clonotype was detected a few times. This chain uses TRBV15 with TRBJ2-1, with D tentatively TRBD2 (7 bases). Germline lookup yields CDR1 LNHNV and CDR2 YYDKDF (reference sequence). The CDR3 length is 16 residues. V lost 4 bases, J lost 8 bases, and 21 bases lay in between. Here the CDR3 reads CATSTGRGTRGDEQFF. CDR3 sequence (DNA): TGTGCCACCAGCACTGGAAGGGGGACTCGGGGGGATGAGCAGTTCTTC.

The CDR3 sequence is CASRPGTGDGYTF. Written as DNA, the CDR3 is TGTGCCAGCAGACCCGGGACAGGAGATGGCTACACCTTC. The rearrangement joins TRBV6-1 to TRBJ1-2, with 8 nucleotides matching TRBD1. The V gene end was trimmed by 6 bases and the J gene end by 6 bases; junction bases not matched to a gene: 6. The CDR3 spans 13 residues. The V gene's germline CDR1 is MNHNS and CDR2 SASEGT.

V usage is TRBV28 and J usage is TRBJ2-7, with D possibly matching TRBD2 (6 bases). This CDR3 comprises 13 residues. From germline, CDR1 is MDHEN and CDR2 SYDVKM. Between the trimmed V and J ends, which lost 7 bases and 4 bases, there was a span of 14 bases. The DNA for the CDR3 is TGTGCCAGCACGACTAGACACCGATACGAGCAGTACTTC. Its translation: CASTTRHRYEQYF.

The rearrangement uses TRBV12-3 or TRBV12-4 and TRBJ1-6; D unresolved. Trimming left V 3 bases short and J 7 bases short, with 7 bases between. The CDR3 is made up of 13 amino acids. The chain's CDR3 is CASSFPGNSPLHF. CDR3 in DNA: TGTGCCAGCAGTTTCCCGGGGAATTCACCCCTCCACTTT.

A few counts support this clonotype. The chain joins TRBV7-3 to TRBJ2-3, with 7 bases aligning to TRBD1. The J segment lost 5 bases and the V segment lost 5 bases, leaving 4 bases of the junction unmatched. Germline V gene sequence: CDR1 SGHTA, CDR2 FQGTGA. The CDR3 length is 13 residues. For the CDR3, the DNA is TGTGCCAGCAGCGCTTGGACAGGAGATACGCAGTATTTT. Residues: CASSAWTGDTQYF.

The chain joins TRBV20-1 to TRBJ1-1; 10 nucleotides agree with TRBD1. The V segment lost 2 bases and the J segment 11 bases; nucleotides outside the gene matches: 14. The CDR3 loop spans 15 amino acids. Germline CDR1 and CDR2: DFQATT and SNEGSKA (reference sequence). CDR3 residues: CSARKTGTGDRWAFF. DNA for the CDR3: TGCAGTGCTAGAAAGACCGGGACAGGGGACCGGTGGGCTTTCTTT.

The chain combines TRBV6-1 with TRBJ2-2, with TRBD1 matching over 8 bases. The CDR3 loop spans 14 amino acids. With 4 bases clipped from V and 7 bases from J, the junction kept 5 bases outside the gene matches. Looked up from germline, CDR1 is MNHNS and CDR2 is SASEGT. The CDR3 sequence: CASSADRGDGELFF. The CDR3 coding sequence is TGTGCCAGCAGTGCCGACAGGGGAGACGGGGAGCTGTTTTTT.

The J gene is TRBJ2-1, the V gene TRBV28; 9 bases map to TRBD1. The CDR3 sequence is 15 residues long. Germline V CDR1 and CDR2: MDHEN, SYDVKM. J was trimmed by 10 bases and V by 6 bases; bases with no gene match: 13. In nucleotides, the CDR3 is TGTGCCAGCAGACAACAGGGGGCGCAGGGGGAGGAGCAGTTCTTC. This sequence encodes CASRQQGAQGEEQFF.

The chain combines TRBV20-1 with TRBJ2-1, with D hard to call. The CDR3 has 12 amino acids. Per germline, CDR1 DFQATT and CDR2 SNEGSKA (reference sequence). Trimming left V 6 bases short and J 0 bases short, with 6 bases between. The CDR3 DNA reads TGCAGTGCCGCGAGCTCCTACAATGAGCAGTTCTTC. It translates to CSAASSYNEQFF.

The CDR3 DNA is TGTGCCAGCAGTTTTGGAGCAGGAGGTGGCTACACCTTC. Its translation: CASSFGAGGGYTF. This chain links TRBV12-3 or TRBV12-4 with TRBJ1-2, with D unresolved. Deletions cut 3 bases from V and 7 bases from J, with 12 bases between. The CDR3 is 13 residues long.

This clonotype has only one observation. This chain uses TRBV9 with TRBJ2-5; 9 positions agree with TRBD2. CDR3 length: 14 residues. V dropped 4 bases and J dropped 1; count of bases not matched to a gene: 2. The germline CDR1 and CDR2 sequences are SGDLS and YYNGEE. Written as DNA, the CDR3 is TGTGCCAGCAGCCGTAGCGGGGGCCAAGAGACCCAGTACTTC. This encodes CASSRSGGQETQYF.

The V and J genes are TRBV6-1 and TRBJ2-5; 15 bases line up with TRBD2. The germline V gene has CDR1 MNHNS and CDR2 SASEGT. This CDR3 has 16 amino acids. J was trimmed by 4 bases and V by 6 bases; bases with no gene match: 6. The CDR3 nucleotides are TGTGCCAGCAGGAGGATGGGACTAGCGGGAGGAGAGACCCAGTACTTC. Translated: CASRRMGLAGGETQYF.

The J gene is TRBJ2-2, the V gene TRBV24-1; D not resolved. This CDR3 region has 14 residues. The V and J ends lost 5 bases and 2 bases respectively, with 8 bases between them. CDR1 and CDR2 from the germline V gene are KGHDR and SFDVKD. CDR3 sequence: CATSVVGNTGELFF. CDR3 in DNA: TGTGCCACCAGTGTCGTTGGTAACACCGGGGAGCTGTTTTTT.

This clonotype was detected a few times. CDR3 sequence (DNA): TGTGCCAGTAGTCAGACAGCTGTAAACTATGGCTACACCTTC. Translating gives CASSQTAVNYGYTF. The rearrangement joins TRBV19 to TRBJ1-2, with a weak D call TRBD1 (5 bases). Trimming stripped 5 bases from V and 2 bases from J, with 12 bases between. Germline CDR1 LNHDA, CDR2 SQIVND (reference sequence). The CDR3 has 14 residues.

The rearrangement uses TRBV27 and TRBJ2-5; D is unclear. V gave up 2 bases and J gave up 7 bases, with 11 bases separating them. The CDR3 extends over 13 amino acids. Per germline, CDR1 MNHEY and CDR2 SMNVEV (reference sequence). The CDR3 reads CASSLGPRATQYF. In DNA, the CDR3 is TGTGCCAGCAGTTTAGGTCCCCGGGCGACCCAGTACTTC.

This clonotype was observed a few times. V and J are TRBV20-1 and TRBJ1-3, with D possibly being TRBD1 (5 bases). The CDR3 is 17 residues long. Germline V gives CDR1 DFQATT, CDR2 SNEGSKA (reference sequence). The V end lost 0 bases, the J end lost 2 bases, and 17 bases lay between the germline ends. The CDR3 protein is CSARDRSGGSAGNTIYF. CDR3 coding DNA: TGCAGTGCTAGAGATAGGTCGGGGGGTTCGGCTGGAAACACCATATATTTT.

The V and J genes are TRBV19 and TRBJ1-2; D gene uncertain. Per the germline V gene, CDR1 is LNHDA and CDR2 is SQIVND (reference sequence). V was pared by 6 bases and J by 5 bases, with 25 bases between. The CDR3 sequence is 17 residues long. CDR3 region: CASRSLPLDRRRYGYTF. The DNA for the CDR3 is TGTGCCAGTAGATCCCTCCCTCTGGACCGCCGACGGTATGGCTACACCTTC.

This chain uses TRBV7-2 with TRBJ2-3; 10 bases align to TRBD2. In germline, CDR1 is SGHTA, CDR2 FQGNSA. CDR3 length: 15 residues. V dropped 6 bases and J dropped 4; count of bases not matched to a gene: 7. CDR3 coding DNA: TGTGCCAGCAGACTCAGCGGGAGGGGGGCAGATACGCAGTATTTT. Translated, it gives CASRLSGRGADTQYF.

This chain links TRBV7-6 with TRBJ1-1; possible D gene TRBD1, 5 bases. V was shortened by 7 bases and J by 4 bases, with 13 bases between the two germline ends. The germline CDR1 and CDR2 sequences are SGHVS and FNYEAQ. The CDR3 has 13 residues. The CDR3 DNA reads as TGTGCCAGCAACGCCTGGGGGGGCACTGAAGCTTTCTTT. Translation: CASNAWGGTEAFF.

V usage is TRBV6-1 and J usage is TRBJ2-3; TRBD1 is a possible D gene (5 bases). Germline lookup yields CDR1 MNHNS and CDR2 SASEGT. The CDR3 runs 16 residues. V lost 1 base and J 1 base, leaving 12 bases between the germline ends. CDR3 loop: CASSEVGAAGTDTQYF. The CDR3 DNA is TGTGCCAGCAGTGAAGTAGGGGCGGCGGGCACAGATACGCAGTATTTT.